This TCR beta chain was identified during a study of T cell responses to AZD1222 COVID-19 vaccine. Data came from immunoSEQ multiplex PCR; TCRdb stores just in-frame clones and leaves some out. This table has around 59,000 clones, 89% appearing once. This clone was counted a few times. The CDR3 has 14 residues. Germline lookup yields CDR1 SGHNT and CDR2 YYREEE (reference sequence). Trimming cost V 4 bases and J 8 bases, with 15 bases left between them. V is TRBV5-4 and J is TRBJ1-4; D not certain. The source is an adult who received the AZD1222 COVID-19 vaccine. Here the sequenced sample was peripheral blood, taken 28 days after the second AZD1222 dose. CDR3 nucleotide sequence: TGTGCCAGCAGCAAATTCTTGGTAGAAGAAAAACTGTTTTTT. Encoded protein: CASSKFLVEEKLFF.